A single sample gave rise to the 26 T cell receptor beta chains below, sequenced in a study of shared clonotypes between healthy human individuals. The protocol was immunoSEQ multiplex PCR, while the TCRdb copy is restricted to in-frame clones and leaves out a portion. The sample lists roughly 2,000,000 clones, about 94% occurring once. CD45RO-negative, CCR7-selected cells formed the naive CD8 fraction, which excluded terminally differentiated effector memory CD45RA+ cells. Specimen: naive CD8+ T cells from PBMCs. The source is a man between 18 and 29 years old in good health. Some clones in this sample may be carry-over from other donors' samples.

The chain employs TRBV7-8 and TRBJ2-7; D is unresolved. The CDR3 sequence is 17 residues long. Trimming cost V 5 bases and J 2 bases, with 22 bases left between them. The V gene's germline CDR1 is SGHVS and CDR2 FQNEAQ. This chain's CDR3 is CASSTGWAQPLTYEQYF. The CDR3 coding sequence is TGTGCCAGCAGCACCGGGTGGGCACAGCCCTTAACCTACGAGCAGTACTTC.

The V and J genes are TRBV5-4 and TRBJ1-4; a weak D match, TRBD1 (5 bases). V lost 2 bases and J 8 bases, leaving 16 bases between the germline ends. The length of the CDR3 is 15 residues. CDR1 and CDR2 (germline): SGHNT, YYREEE (reference sequence). CDR3 DNA: TGTGCCAGCAGCTTTCAGGGTGGAGCGAAAGAAAAACTGTTTTTT. As protein: CASSFQGGAKEKLFF.

The V gene is TRBV2, the J gene TRBJ2-7; 7 bases map to TRBD1. The V segment lost 4 bases and the J segment 5 bases; nucleotides outside the gene matches: 11. This CDR3 comprises 15 residues. The germline V gene has CDR1 SNHLY and CDR2 FYNNEI. The CDR3 spells CASSGQGASVNEQYF. In DNA form, the CDR3 reads TGTGCCAGCAGTGGACAGGGCGCTTCGGTCAACGAGCAGTACTTC.

The chain joins TRBV5-4 to TRBJ1-1, with D possibly being TRBD1 (6 bases). Germline CDR1 SGHNT, CDR2 YYREEE (reference sequence). Trimming stripped 1 base from V and 5 bases from J, with 12 bases between. CDR3 size: 14 residues. The CDR3 sequence is CASSLPGGGTEAFF. The CDR3 DNA is TGTGCCAGCAGCTTGCCAGGAGGGGGAACTGAAGCTTTCTTT. Filled out from reference TRBV5-4 and TRBJ1-1, the complete variable domain reads ETGVTQSPTHLIKTRGQQVTLRCSSQSGHNTVSWYQQALGQGPQFIFQYYREEENGRGNFPPRFSGLQFPNYSSELNVNALELDDSALYLCASSLPGGGTEAFFGQGTRLTVV.

This chain uses TRBV9 with TRBJ2-7; 7 bases line up with TRBD2. The CDR3 length is 15 residues. The V segment lost 3 bases and the J segment 5 bases; nucleotides outside the gene matches: 11. Per the germline V gene, CDR1 is SGDLS and CDR2 is YYNGEE. Here the CDR3 reads CASSADRAGLHEQYF. In nucleotides, the CDR3 is TGTGCCAGCAGCGCCGATAGAGCGGGACTTCACGAGCAGTACTTC.

This chain links TRBV7-6 with TRBJ1-5; D gene unclear. Germline V gene lookup returns CDR1 SGHVS and CDR2 FNYEAQ. The CDR3 is made up of 14 amino acids. The ends were cut back, 1 base at V and 7 bases at J, with 11 bases in the middle. As DNA, the CDR3 is TGTGCCAGCAGCTTAGTGTCTGGAGGGCAGCCCCAGCATTTT. Protein: CASSLVSGGQPQHF. Filled out from reference TRBV7-6 and TRBJ1-5, the complete variable domain reads GAGVSQSPRYKVTKRGQDVALRCDPISGHVSLYWYRQALGQGPEFLTYFNYEAQQDKSGLPNDRFSAERPEGSISTLTIQRTEQRDSAMYRCASSLVSGGQPQHFGDGTRLSIL.

The V gene is TRBV7-9, the J gene TRBJ2-1; 14 bases align to TRBD2. The germline gives CDR1 SEHNR, CDR2 FQNEAQ (reference sequence). There are 15 residues in the CDR3. Trimming at V came to 5 bases and at J to 9 bases, leaving 6 bases not matched to a gene. CDR3 residues: CASSPSGTSGGEQFF. The DNA for the CDR3 is TGTGCCAGCAGCCCAAGTGGGACTAGCGGGGGTGAGCAGTTCTTC.

The gene calls are TRBV28 and TRBJ2-2, with D perhaps matching TRBD1 (5 bases). V lost 5 bases and J lost 2, with 18 bases in between. This CDR3 has 17 residues. CDR1 is MDHEN and CDR2 is SYDVKM in the germline V gene. The CDR3 loop reads CASSLPYVTENTGELFF. CDR3 DNA: TGTGCCAGCAGTCTCCCCTACGTGACAGAAAACACCGGGGAGCTGTTTTTT.

This clone has just one count. This same CDR3 is encoded by further DNA sequences in the sample. This chain joins TRBV29-1 and TRBJ2-7; D is tentatively TRBD1 or TRBD2 (5 bases each). Germline lookup yields CDR1 SQVTM and CDR2 ANQGSEA. The CDR3 is 11 residues long. The V end lost 6 bases, the J end lost 2 bases, and 8 bases lay between the germline ends. The CDR3 coding sequence is TGCAGCGTGCTGGGGGCCTACGAGCAGTACTTC. Translating gives CSVLGAYEQYF.

The chain has TRBV28 and TRBJ2-1; tentative D call: TRBD2 (6 bases). Germline assignment: CDR1 MDHEN and CDR2 SYDVKM. Trimming removed 3 bases at V and 4 bases at J, with 16 bases between. CDR3 length: 16 residues. The CDR3 sequence is CASSLIGGLGYNEQFF. CDR3 coding DNA: TGTGCCAGCAGTTTGATTGGGGGGTTGGGATACAATGAGCAGTTCTTC.

The chain uses TRBV27 and TRBJ1-2; D gene ambiguous. Germline CDR1 is MNHEY and CDR2 is SMNVEV (reference sequence). The V end lost 3 bases, the J end lost 1 base, and 3 bases lay between the germline ends. The CDR3 sequence is 12 residues long. CDR3 DNA: TGTGCCAGCAGTTTCAATAACTATGGCTACACCTTC. This gives the protein CASSFNNYGYTF.

In its sample, this clone was seen once. The rearrangement joins TRBV7-6 to TRBJ2-6; no clear D gene. The CDR3 contains 18 residues. The V end was cut by 2 bases, the J end by 1 base, with 15 bases between. Germline lookup yields CDR1 SGHVS and CDR2 FNYEAQ. CDR3 amino acids: CASSLISGPESGANVLTF. The CDR3 DNA sequence: TGTGCCAGCAGCTTAATAAGTGGTCCGGAGTCTGGGGCCAACGTCCTGACTTTC.

The chain is built from TRBV19 and TRBJ1-4; D is perhaps TRBD1 (6 bases). The V end was cut by 3 bases, the J end by 2 bases, with 19 bases between. The CDR3 has 18 amino acids. Germline CDR1 LNHDA, CDR2 SQIVND (reference sequence). The CDR3 reads CASSMRRIYQGTNEKLFF. The CDR3 DNA reads TGTGCCAGTAGTATGAGGAGGATTTATCAGGGGACTAATGAAAAACTGTTTTTT.

About this clone: The same CDR3 is also encoded by other DNA sequences in this sample. The chain employs TRBV15 and TRBJ2-7; 8 bases align to TRBD1. After removal of 3 bases from V and 6 bases from J, the junction contained 4 bases not matched to a gene. This CDR3 has 13 residues. In germline, CDR1 is LNHNV, CDR2 YYDKDF (reference sequence). The CDR3 DNA follows: TGTGCCACCAGCAGCGTAACAGGGGGCGAGCAGTACTTC. Its protein is CATSSVTGGEQYF.

The rearrangement links TRBV15 to TRBJ2-1, with 9 bases fitting TRBD2. Unmatched junction bases numbered 10, after V lost 6 bases and J lost 7 bases. The germline V gene has CDR1 LNHNV and CDR2 YYDKDF (reference sequence). The CDR3 sequence is 15 residues long. The CDR3 DNA sequence: TGTGCCACCAGTCCGAGGGCTAGCGGGATTAATGAGCAGTTCTTC. It codes for CATSPRASGINEQFF.

The chain uses TRBV27 and TRBJ2-1; a weak D match, TRBD2 (5 bases). Germline loops: CDR1 MNHEY, CDR2 SMNVEV (reference sequence). Trimming stripped 5 bases from V and 3 bases from J, with 11 bases between. The CDR3 spans 14 residues. CDR3 loop: CASSERAFYNEQFF. The CDR3 nucleotides are TGTGCCAGCAGTGAGAGGGCTTTCTACAATGAGCAGTTCTTC.

As concerns this clone: The same CDR3 is also encoded by other DNA sequences in this sample. CDR3 bases: TGCGCCAGCAGCCAAGATTCAGGGGGCTCTCAGCCCCAGCATTTT. Its translation is CASSQDSGGSQPQHF. The rearrangement links TRBV4-3 to TRBJ1-5, with 8 bases matching TRBD1. With V trimmed by 0 bases and J by 6 bases, 4 bases remained unmatched. The germline V gene encodes CDR1 LGHNA and CDR2 YSLEER. The CDR3 consists of 15 residues.

V is TRBV9 and J is TRBJ2-3; the match to TRBD2 covers 10 bases. Germline trimming cut 2 bases from V and 5 bases from J; bases unmatched to any gene: 11. The CDR3 runs to 17 residues. Germline CDR1 reads SGDLS; CDR2 reads YYNGEE. The DNA of the CDR3 is TGTGCCAGCAGCGTCCTCCCTAGCGGGAGCGGTGTAGATACGCAGTATTTT. It is translated as CASSVLPSGSGVDTQYF.

This clone was seen once. J is TRBJ1-2 and V is TRBV4-3; D call uncertain. Trimming stripped 0 bases from V and 5 bases from J, with 13 bases between. Germline V CDR1 and CDR2: LGHNA, YSLEER. The CDR3 totals 15 residues. CDR3 nucleotides: TGCGCCAGCAGCCAAGACCTGCTCCCCAATTATGGCTACACCTTC. As protein: CASSQDLLPNYGYTF.

This clone was counted only a few times. The identical CDR3 is also encoded by other nucleotide sequences in the sample. This rearrangement joins TRBV27 to TRBJ1-5, with 9 bases matching TRBD1. This CDR3 comprises 14 residues. The trim removed 3 bases at V and 4 bases at J, leaving 1 base unmatched. Looked up from germline, CDR1 is MNHEY and CDR2 is SMNVEV (reference sequence). The CDR3 DNA is TGTGCCAGCAGTTTGACAGGGGGAAATCAGCCCCAGCATTTT. Protein: CASSLTGGNQPQHF.

V and J are TRBV5-1 and TRBJ2-1, with unresolved D. CDR3 length: 14 amino acids. Germline CDR1 and CDR2: SGHRS and YFSETQ. V was shortened by 2 bases and J by 7 bases, with 13 bases between the two germline ends. The CDR3 region has the DNA TGCGCCAGCAGCTTCGTAGGAAGTGGGAATGAGCAGTTCTTC. It translates to CASSFVGSGNEQFF.

The CDR3 spells CASSDRTENEKLFF. Here the CDR3 DNA reads TGTGCCAGCAGTGACAGGACAGAGAATGAAAAACTGTTTTTT. The rearrangement links TRBV11-2 to TRBJ1-4, with D maybe TRBD1 (6 bases). CDR1 and CDR2 from the germline V gene are SGHAT and FQNNGV. There are 14 residues in the CDR3. The germline V and J ends were trimmed by 6 bases and 5 bases, with 13 bases remaining between them.

This chain joins TRBV28 and TRBJ2-1; 7 nucleotides align to TRBD1. Germline assignment: CDR1 MDHEN and CDR2 SYDVKM. This CDR3 has 17 residues. The V segment lost 3 bases and the J segment 10 bases; nucleotides outside the gene matches: 18. The CDR3 DNA reads as TGTGCCAGCAGTTTGAGTCCCTGGACAGGTGCCATGTCAGAGCAGTTCTTC. Translated: CASSLSPWTGAMSEQFF.

This clone appeared a single time. This specimen includes other DNA sequences encoding the same CDR3. The rearrangement joins TRBV2 to TRBJ2-5, with 7 bases aligning to TRBD2. The CDR3 extends over 12 amino acids. From germline, CDR1 is SNHLY and CDR2 FYNNEI. The V and J ends lost 3 bases and 5 bases, in that order; junction bases with no gene match: 0. The CDR3 loop reads CASSEGGETQYF. The CDR3 coding sequence is TGTGCCAGCAGTGAGGGGGGGGAGACCCAGTACTTC.

In DNA form, the CDR3 reads TGTGCCAGCAGTCAGGAGTCCCCTAGCACAGATACGCAGTATTTT. It yields the protein CASSQESPSTDTQYF. The V and J genes are TRBV28 and TRBJ2-3; D gene ambiguous. The CDR3 has 15 amino acids. Trimming cost V 5 bases and J 0 bases, with 12 bases left between them. Germline CDR1 and CDR2: MDHEN and SYDVKM.

Note on this clone: The same CDR3 can be traced to other DNA sequences in this sample. The chain carries TRBV7-9 and TRBJ2-6; D call uncertain. Germline V lookup: CDR1 SEHNR, CDR2 FQNEAQ (reference sequence). V was shortened by 4 bases and J by 4 bases, with 5 bases between the two germline ends. The CDR3 is 13 residues long. The CDR3 protein is CASSSPGANVLTF. CDR3 sequence (DNA): TGTGCCAGCAGCTCCCCGGGGGCCAACGTCCTGACTTTC.